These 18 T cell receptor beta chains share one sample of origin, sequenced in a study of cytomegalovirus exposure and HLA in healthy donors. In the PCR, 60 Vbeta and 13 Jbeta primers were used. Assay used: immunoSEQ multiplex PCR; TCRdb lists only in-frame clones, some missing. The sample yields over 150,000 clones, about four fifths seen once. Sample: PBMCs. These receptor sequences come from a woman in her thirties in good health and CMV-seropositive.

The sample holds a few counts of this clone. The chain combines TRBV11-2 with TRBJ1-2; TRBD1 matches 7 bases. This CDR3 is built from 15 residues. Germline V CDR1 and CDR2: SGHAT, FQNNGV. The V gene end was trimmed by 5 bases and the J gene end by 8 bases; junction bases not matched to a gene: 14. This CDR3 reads CASSPASRQGVGYTF. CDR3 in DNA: TGTGCCAGCAGCCCCGCAAGCAGACAGGGAGTCGGCTACACCTTC.

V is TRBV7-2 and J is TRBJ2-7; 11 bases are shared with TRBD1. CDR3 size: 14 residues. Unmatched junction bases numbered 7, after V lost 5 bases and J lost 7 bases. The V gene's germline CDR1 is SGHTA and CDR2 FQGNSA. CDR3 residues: CASSPGQGAREQYF. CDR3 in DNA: TGTGCCAGCAGCCCAGGACAGGGGGCTAGGGAGCAGTACTTC.

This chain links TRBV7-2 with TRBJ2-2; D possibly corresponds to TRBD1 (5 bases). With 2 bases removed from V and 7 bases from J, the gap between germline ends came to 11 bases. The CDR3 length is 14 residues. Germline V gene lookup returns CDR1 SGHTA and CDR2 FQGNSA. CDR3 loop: CASSLRWGFGELFF. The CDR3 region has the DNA TGTGCCAGCAGCTTACGATGGGGCTTCGGGGAGCTGTTTTTT.

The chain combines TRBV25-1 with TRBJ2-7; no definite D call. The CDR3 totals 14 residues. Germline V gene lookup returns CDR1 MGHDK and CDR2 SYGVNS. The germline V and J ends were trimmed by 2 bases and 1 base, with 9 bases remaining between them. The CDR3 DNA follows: TGTGCCAGCAGTGAAGGGCAGGATTCCTACGAGCAGTACTTC. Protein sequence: CASSEGQDSYEQYF.

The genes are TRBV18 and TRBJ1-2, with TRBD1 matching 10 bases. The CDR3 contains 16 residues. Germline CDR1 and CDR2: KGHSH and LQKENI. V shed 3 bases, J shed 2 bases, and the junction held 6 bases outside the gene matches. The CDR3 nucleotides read TGTGCCAGCTCACCTTCCCGGACAGGGGGGAACTATGGCTACACCTTC. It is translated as CASSPSRTGGNYGYTF.

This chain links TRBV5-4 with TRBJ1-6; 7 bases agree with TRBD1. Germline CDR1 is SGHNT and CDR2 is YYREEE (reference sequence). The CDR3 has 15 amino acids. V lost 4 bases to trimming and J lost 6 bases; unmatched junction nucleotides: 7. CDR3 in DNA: TGTGCCAGCAGCCCCCGGACAGGAGGTAATTCACCCCTCCACTTT. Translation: CASSPRTGGNSPLHF. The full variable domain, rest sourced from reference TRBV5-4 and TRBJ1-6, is ETGVTQSPTHLIKTRGQQVTLRCSSQSGHNTVSWYQQALGQGPQFIFQYYREEENGRGNFPPRFSGLQFPNYSSELNVNALELDDSALYLCASSPRTGGNSPLHFGNGTRLTVT.

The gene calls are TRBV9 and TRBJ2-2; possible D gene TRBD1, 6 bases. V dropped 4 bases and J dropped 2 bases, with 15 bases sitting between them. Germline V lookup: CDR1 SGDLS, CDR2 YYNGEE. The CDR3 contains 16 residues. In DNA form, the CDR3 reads TGTGCCAGCAGCCCCCGTCCGGGGACAAACACCGGGGAGCTGTTTTTT. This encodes CASSPRPGTNTGELFF.

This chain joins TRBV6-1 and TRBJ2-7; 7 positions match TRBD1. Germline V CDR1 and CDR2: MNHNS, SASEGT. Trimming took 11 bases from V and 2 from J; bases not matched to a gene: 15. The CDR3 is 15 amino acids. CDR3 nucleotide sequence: TGTGCCGGGACGACAGGGAAGGTAGAGACCTACGAGCAGTACTTC. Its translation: CAGTTGKVETYEQYF.

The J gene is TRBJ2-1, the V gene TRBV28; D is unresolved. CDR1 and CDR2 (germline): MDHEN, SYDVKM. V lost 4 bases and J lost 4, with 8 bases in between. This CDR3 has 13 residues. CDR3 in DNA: TGTGCCAGCAGTTCTTTCCGTTACAATGAGCAGTTCTTC. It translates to CASSSFRYNEQFF.

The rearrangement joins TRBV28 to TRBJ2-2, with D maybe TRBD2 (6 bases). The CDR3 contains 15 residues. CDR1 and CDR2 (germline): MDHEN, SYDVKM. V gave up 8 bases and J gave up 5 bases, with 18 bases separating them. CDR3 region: CASSKREGRTGELFF. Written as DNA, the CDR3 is TGTGCCAGCTCCAAACGAGAGGGGAGGACCGGGGAGCTGTTTTTT.

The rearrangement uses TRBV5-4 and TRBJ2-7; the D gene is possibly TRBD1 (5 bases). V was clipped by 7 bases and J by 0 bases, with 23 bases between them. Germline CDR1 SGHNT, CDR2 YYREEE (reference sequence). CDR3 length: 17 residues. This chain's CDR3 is CASGRKTGRQNSYEQYF. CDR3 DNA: TGTGCCAGCGGCCGGAAAACAGGCCGGCAAAACTCCTACGAGCAGTACTTC.

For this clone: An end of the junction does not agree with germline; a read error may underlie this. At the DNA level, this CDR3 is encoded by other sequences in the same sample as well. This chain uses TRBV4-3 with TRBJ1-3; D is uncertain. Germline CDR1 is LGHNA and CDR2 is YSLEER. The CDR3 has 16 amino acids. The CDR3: CASSQGAHSSGNTIYF. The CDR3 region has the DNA TGCGCCAGCAGCCAAGGGGCGCATTCCTCTGGGAACACCATATATTTT.

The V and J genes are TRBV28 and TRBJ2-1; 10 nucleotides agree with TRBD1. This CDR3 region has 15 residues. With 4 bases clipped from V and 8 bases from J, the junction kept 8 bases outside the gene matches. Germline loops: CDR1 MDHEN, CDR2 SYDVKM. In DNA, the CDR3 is TGTGCCAGCAGTTCCACCGGGACAGGGGCCCATGAGCAGTTCTTC. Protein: CASSSTGTGAHEQFF.

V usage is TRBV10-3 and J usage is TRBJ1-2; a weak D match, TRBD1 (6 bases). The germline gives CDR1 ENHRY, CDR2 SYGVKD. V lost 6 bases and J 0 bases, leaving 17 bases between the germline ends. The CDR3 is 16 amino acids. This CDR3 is CAISGSGGPTNYGYTF. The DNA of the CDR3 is TGTGCCATCAGCGGGTCGGGGGGGCCGACTAACTATGGCTACACCTTC.

The CDR3 nucleotides are TGTGCCAGCAGCCGACCGGGCAATGAGCAGTTCTTC. Protein: CASSRPGNEQFF. The chain uses TRBV6-5 and TRBJ2-1; D is unresolved. Trimming pared 6 bases from V and 6 bases from J, leaving 9 bases between. Per germline, CDR1 MNHEY and CDR2 SVGAGI. The CDR3 is 12 residues long.

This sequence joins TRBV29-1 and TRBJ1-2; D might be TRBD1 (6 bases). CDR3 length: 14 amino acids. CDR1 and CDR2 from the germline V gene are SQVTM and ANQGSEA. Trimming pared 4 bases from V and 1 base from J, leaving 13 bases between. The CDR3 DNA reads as TGCAGCGTTGTCGAGGGGGTCCTTAACTATGGCTACACCTTC. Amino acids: CSVVEGVLNYGYTF.

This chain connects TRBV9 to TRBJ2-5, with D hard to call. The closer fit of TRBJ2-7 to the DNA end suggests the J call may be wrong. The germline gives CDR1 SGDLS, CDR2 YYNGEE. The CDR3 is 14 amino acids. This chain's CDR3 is CASSVTAVSYEQYF. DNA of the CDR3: TGTGCCAGCAGCGTGACTGCTGTCTCCTACGAGCAGTACTTC.

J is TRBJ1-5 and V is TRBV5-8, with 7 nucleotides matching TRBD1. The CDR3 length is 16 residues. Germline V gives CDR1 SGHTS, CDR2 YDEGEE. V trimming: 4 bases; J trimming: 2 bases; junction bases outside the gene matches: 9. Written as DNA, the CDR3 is TGTGCCAGCAGCCGATCCTCCGGGACAGGCAATCAGCCCCAGCATTTT. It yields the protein CASSRSSGTGNQPQHF.